Each of the 32 T cell receptor beta chains below was sequenced from the same sample in a study of blood T cell repertoires in COVID-19. The assay was immunoSEQ multiplex PCR, and TCRdb's table has in-frame clones only and misses some. This table holds around 110,000 clones, 70% to 85% found once. Sequences were obtained from peripheral blood. The receptors originated from a man in his 70s with active or convalescent COVID-19.

The sample holds a few counts of this clone. The chain couples TRBV28 to TRBJ1-6, with 8 bases aligning to TRBD1. Trimming cost V 0 bases and J 9 bases; bases outside gene matches: 4. This CDR3 region has 15 residues. Germline CDR1 reads MDHEN; CDR2 reads SYDVKM. CDR3 protein: CASSLWDRESSPLHF. The CDR3 nucleotides read TGTGCCAGCAGTTTATGGGACAGGGAGAGTTCACCCCTCCACTTT. Combining the CDR3 with reference TRBV28 and TRBJ1-6 gives the whole variable domain DVKVTQSSRYLVKRTGEKVFLECVQDMDHENMFWYRQDPGLGLRLIYFSYDVKMKEKGDIPEGYSVSREKKERFSLILESASTNQTSMYLCASSLWDRESSPLHFGNGTRLTVT.

The rearrangement links TRBV5-6 to TRBJ1-2; D is perhaps TRBD1 (6 bases). Germline assignment: CDR1 SGHDT and CDR2 YYEEEE. Trimming took off 3 bases at V and 7 bases at J, with 19 bases between the two ends. CDR3 size: 15 residues. The CDR3 nucleotides read TGTGCCAGCAGCTACCAATCAGGGGTTGTGCTTGGCTACACCTTC. It codes for CASSYQSGVVLGYTF.

The chain links TRBV6-4 to TRBJ1-5, with no clear D. The germline gives CDR1 MRHNA, CDR2 SNTAGT. The CDR3 has 14 residues. V was shortened by 7 bases and J by 6 bases, with 16 bases between the two germline ends. CDR3 nucleotides: TGTGCCAGCATCGGACCGGGGAGTATTCAGCCCCAGCATTTT. Its protein is CASIGPGSIQPQHF.

The rearrangement links TRBV10-1 to TRBJ1-5, with 9 bases lining up with TRBD1. The V segment lost 8 bases and the J segment 3 bases; nucleotides outside the gene matches: 11. The CDR3 covers 16 residues. Per germline, CDR1 WNHNN and CDR2 SYGVQD (reference sequence). The CDR3 DNA reads TGCGCCAGCCCACGGCGGACAGGGGTGGTCAATCAGCCCCAGCATTTT. It codes for CASPRRTGVVNQPQHF.

The chain has TRBV14 and TRBJ2-7, with D perhaps TRBD2 (6 bases). The V end lost 1 base, the J end lost 6 bases, and 13 bases lay between the germline ends. Germline V gene sequence: CDR1 SGHDN, CDR2 FVKESK. This CDR3 spans 14 amino acids. CDR3 nucleotides: TGTGCCAGCAGCCAAGCGGGAGTTGTTGTCGAGCAGTACTTC. Its translation is CASSQAGVVVEQYF.

This chain uses TRBV7-2 with TRBJ2-5, with TRBD2 identical over 8 bases. This CDR3 comprises 18 residues. Per the germline V gene, CDR1 is SGHTA and CDR2 is FQGNSA. With V trimmed by 5 bases and J by 1 base, 15 bases remained unmatched. The chain's CDR3 is CASSLVPATSAFQETQYF. CDR3 coding DNA: TGTGCCAGCAGCCTCGTCCCTGCGACTAGCGCGTTCCAAGAGACCCAGTACTTC.

V gene TRBV11-2 combines with J gene TRBJ2-7; D is possibly TRBD1 (5 bases). V gave up 5 bases and J gave up 0 bases, with 11 bases separating them. In germline, CDR1 is SGHAT, CDR2 FQNNGV. The CDR3 totals 14 residues. CDR3: CASSATEVSYEQYF. The CDR3 DNA reads TGTGCCAGCAGCGCGACAGAGGTCTCCTACGAGCAGTACTTC.

The CDR3 nucleotides are TGTGCTAGTGGTTTGCTAGATTTCGCCGTCCAGCATTTT. Residues: CASGLLDFAVQHF. The J gene is TRBJ1-5, the V gene TRBV12-5; D remains ambiguous. Looked up from germline, CDR1 is LGHNT and CDR2 is FRNRAP. V was cut by 2 bases and J by 12 bases, with 14 bases left in between. This CDR3 comprises 13 residues. Full variable domain (rest looked up from reference TRBV12-5 and TRBJ1-5): DARVTQTPRHKVTEMGQEVTMRCQPILGHNTVFWYRQTMMQGLELLAYFRNRAPLDDSGMPKDRFSAEMPDATLATLKIQPSEPRDSAVYFCASGLLDFAVQHFGDGTRLSIL.

The CDR3 spells CASSTHEGYEQYF. CDR3 coding DNA: TGTGCCAGCAGTACCCATGAGGGCTACGAGCAGTACTTC. The chain carries TRBV6-5 and TRBJ2-7, with D perhaps TRBD2 (5 bases). The CDR3 extends over 13 amino acids. V was cut by 5 bases and J by 3 bases, with 11 bases left in between. The V gene's germline CDR1 is MNHEY and CDR2 SVGAGI.

This clone was seen a few times. The chain combines TRBV18 with TRBJ1-2; 7 positions agree with TRBD1. The ends lost 3 bases at V and 5 bases at J; junction bases unmatched: 9. Germline values: CDR1 KGHSH, CDR2 LQKENI. The CDR3 sequence is 15 residues long. In nucleotides, the CDR3 is TGTGCCAGCTCACCCCTGACAGGGTCGGAGTATGGCTACACCTTC. Amino acids: CASSPLTGSEYGYTF.

V gene TRBV12-3 or TRBV12-4 combines with J gene TRBJ1-2; D gene ambiguous. This CDR3 has 13 residues. V was pared by 7 bases and J by 4 bases, with 13 bases between. CDR3 sequence: CASTVPLFYGYTF. The CDR3 bases are TGTGCCAGCACGGTCCCATTGTTCTATGGCTACACCTTC.

This clone was found a few times. The rearrangement uses TRBV30 and TRBJ1-2; D not certain. The CDR3 is 13 residues long. Trimming cost V 4 bases and J 2 bases, with 11 bases left between them. Germline-derived CDR1 and CDR2 are GTSNPN and SVGIG (reference sequence). CDR3 in amino acids: CAWTSLMNYGYTF. The CDR3 region has the DNA TGTGCCTGGACCTCCCTTATGAACTATGGCTACACCTTC.

The V and J genes are TRBV28 and TRBJ2-7, with a possible D match to TRBD2 (6 bases). This CDR3 comprises 13 residues. CDR1 is MDHEN, CDR2 SYDVKM, per germline. The V end was cut by 7 bases, the J end by 2 bases, with 12 bases between. CDR3 nucleotide sequence: TGTGCCAGCAAGGAGGGGCCGCCCTACGAGCAGTACTTC. The encoded protein is CASKEGPPYEQYF.

The CDR3 loop reads CASKQSGELFF. Here the CDR3 DNA reads TGTGCCAGCAAACAGTCCGGGGAGCTGTTTTTT. The rearrangement links TRBV3-1 (or the pseudogene TRBV3-2) to TRBJ2-2; D remains unclear. This CDR3 is built from 11 residues. Germline V CDR1 and CDR2: LGHDT, YNNKEL (reference sequence). V was cut by 7 bases and J by 6 bases, with 6 bases left in between.

The chain couples TRBV10-3 to TRBJ1-1, with TRBD1 matching over 8 bases. Germline values: CDR1 ENHRY, CDR2 SYGVKD. The CDR3 has 14 residues. With V trimmed by 6 bases and J by 3 bases, 6 bases remained unmatched. CDR3 bases: TGTGCCATCAGCACTACAGGGGGGGACACTGAAGCTTTCTTT. It encodes CAISTTGGDTEAFF.

J is TRBJ1-6 and V is TRBV12-5, with a weak D call TRBD1 (6 bases). V gave up 6 bases and J gave up 6 bases, with 12 bases separating them. Germline V gene lookup returns CDR1 LGHNT and CDR2 FRNRAP. The CDR3 runs to 14 residues. CDR3 region: CASGSTGSNSPLHF. The CDR3 DNA reads TGTGCTAGTGGGTCGACAGGTTCTAATTCACCCCTCCACTTT.

Regarding this clone: An end of the junction does not agree with germline; a read error may underlie this. This chain uses TRBV7-9 with TRBJ2-1, with 11 nucleotides matching TRBD2. Germline CDR1 SEHNR, CDR2 FQNEAQ (reference sequence). There are 12 residues in the CDR3. For the CDR3, the DNA is TGTGCCAGCAGCCCATCCGGGACTAGCGGAATCTTC. Translated: CASSPSGTSGIF.

The chain joins TRBV29-1 to TRBJ2-1; 9 bases are shared with TRBD1. The CDR3 extends over 13 amino acids. The germline V gene has CDR1 SQVTM and CDR2 ANQGSEA. V lost 6 bases and J lost 7; bases outside the gene matches: 7. In nucleotides, the CDR3 is TGCAGCGTGGGGGGACAGGGCCAAAATGAGCAGTTCTTC. This codes for CSVGGQGQNEQFF.

J is TRBJ1-4 and V is TRBV19; a possible D gene is TRBD1 (5 bases). CDR3 length equals 13 residues. V lost 0 bases, J lost 8 bases, and 7 bases lay in between. The germline CDR1 and CDR2 sequences are LNHDA and SQIVND (reference sequence). The CDR3 reads CASSIESGEKLFF. CDR3 nucleotides: TGTGCCAGTAGTATAGAGTCAGGGGAAAAACTGTTTTTT. The whole variable domain, filled in from reference TRBV19 and TRBJ1-4, reads DGGITQSPKYLFRKEGQNVTLSCEQNLNHDAMYWYRQDPGQGLRLIYYSQIVNDFQKGDIAEGYSVSREKKESFPLTVTSAQKNPTAFYLCASSIESGEKLFFGSGTQLSVL.

This clone has just one count. The rearrangement uses TRBV27 and TRBJ1-2; D may be TRBD1 (6 bases). The germline gives CDR1 MNHEY, CDR2 SMNVEV (reference sequence). V was shortened by 3 bases and J by 4 bases, with 9 bases between the two germline ends. This CDR3 comprises 13 residues. CDR3 DNA sequence: TGTGCCAGCAGTTTGTTCAGGGGCTATGGCTACACCTTC. It encodes CASSLFRGYGYTF.

The chain combines TRBV28 with TRBJ2-6; weak D call: TRBD2 (6 bases). CDR3 length equals 15 residues. Germline loops: CDR1 MDHEN, CDR2 SYDVKM. Trimming left V 3 bases short and J 1 base short, with 7 bases between. As DNA, the CDR3 is TGTGCCAGCAGTTTGGAGGGTTCTGGGGCCAACGTCCTGACTTTC. Residues: CASSLEGSGANVLTF.

This rearrangement joins TRBV25-1 to TRBJ2-7; D possibly corresponds to TRBD1 (6 bases). The CDR3 consists of 14 residues. V lost 5 bases to trimming and J lost 0 bases, with 11 bases between them. Germline CDR1 and CDR2: MGHDK and SYGVNS. This chain's CDR3 is CASSPRTDSYEQYF. As DNA, the CDR3 is TGTGCCAGCAGTCCCCGGACAGACTCCTACGAGCAGTACTTC.

This clone has a single count. The chain combines TRBV25-1 with TRBJ1-4, with TRBD1 matching over 8 bases. Germline V gene sequence: CDR1 MGHDK, CDR2 SYGVNS. V was pared by 2 bases and J by 8 bases, with 7 bases of the junction left unmatched. The CDR3 length is 15 residues. DNA for the CDR3: TGTGCCAGCAGTGAACCCAGACAGGGGAGGGAAAAACTGTTTTTT. Translated, it gives CASSEPRQGREKLFF.

The J gene is TRBJ2-7, the V gene TRBV6-5; TRBD1 aligns across 9 bases. CDR1 is MNHEY and CDR2 is SVGAGI in the germline V gene. This CDR3 comprises 13 residues. The trim removed 7 bases at V and 6 bases at J, leaving 7 bases unmatched. The CDR3 sequence is CASNRDRAGEQYF. CDR3 sequence (DNA): TGTGCCAGCAATAGGGACAGGGCTGGCGAGCAGTACTTC.

In this sample, this clone turned up many times. The gene calls are TRBV18 and TRBJ2-7, with 9 bases lining up with TRBD1. The V gene end was trimmed by 6 bases and the J gene end by 0 bases; junction bases not matched to a gene: 6. Germline assignment: CDR1 KGHSH and CDR2 LQKENI. The CDR3 consists of 15 residues. This CDR3 is CASSSTGQGSYEQYF. The DNA for the CDR3 is TGTGCCAGCTCGTCTACGGGACAGGGCTCCTACGAGCAGTACTTC.

This clone was seen at least ten times. V gene TRBV28 combines with J gene TRBJ2-7, with 8 bases identical to TRBD2. Looked up from germline, CDR1 is MDHEN and CDR2 is SYDVKM. Unmatched junction bases numbered 17, after V lost 4 bases and J lost 3 bases. The length of the CDR3 is 18 residues. CDR3 protein: CASSSSPGLGALGYEQYF. Written as DNA, the CDR3 is TGTGCCAGCAGTTCATCCCCGGGACTAGGGGCCCTGGGCTACGAGCAGTACTTC.

The chain links TRBV5-5 to TRBJ2-1; 8 bases line up with TRBD2. The junction had 6 bases not matched to a gene; V was cut back by 5 bases and J by 8 bases. This CDR3 has 13 residues. The V gene's germline CDR1 is SGHKS and CDR2 YYEKEE (reference sequence). CDR3 in amino acids: CASSRREGYEQFF. CDR3 DNA sequence: TGTGCCAGCAGTAGACGGGAGGGCTATGAGCAGTTCTTC.

This sequence joins TRBV7-9 and TRBJ1-2; 9 bases line up with TRBD1. The CDR3 sequence is 15 residues long. V was clipped by 0 bases and J by 8 bases; unmatched bases: 7. Germline CDR1 SEHNR, CDR2 FQNEAQ (reference sequence). CDR3 region: CASSLAQVQGAGYTF. For the CDR3, the DNA is TGTGCCAGCAGCTTAGCCCAGGTACAGGGGGCCGGCTACACCTTC.

This rearrangement joins TRBV7-3 to TRBJ1-2, with a weak D call TRBD1 (5 bases). This CDR3 is 15 amino acids long. Trimming left V 6 bases short and J 6 bases short, with 20 bases between. Germline CDR1 reads SGHTA; CDR2 reads FQGTGA. The CDR3 DNA is TGTGCCAGCAGACTCAATGGACACCCTTCGGATGGCTACACCTTC. Amino acids: CASRLNGHPSDGYTF.

The J gene is TRBJ2-7, the V gene TRBV19; TRBD1 matches at 7 bases. V trimming: 4 bases; J trimming: 0 bases; junction bases outside the gene matches: 9. The CDR3 length is 16 residues. Germline CDR1 is LNHDA and CDR2 is SQIVND (reference sequence). CDR3 sequence reads: CASSKSSGQTSYEQYF. The CDR3 nucleotides read TGTGCCAGTAGTAAGTCCTCGGGACAGACCTCCTACGAGCAGTACTTC.

The chain joins TRBV2 to TRBJ2-2, with D possibly matching TRBD1 (6 bases). V lost 10 bases and J lost 0, with 12 bases in between. Germline loops: CDR1 SNHLY, CDR2 FYNNEI. CDR3 length equals 14 residues. CDR3 sequence (DNA): TGTGCCAAGACGGACAGTTCGAACACCGGGGAGCTGTTTTTT. This encodes CAKTDSSNTGELFF.

This rearrangement joins TRBV6-5 to TRBJ1-5, with D possibly matching TRBD1 (5 bases). With 2 bases removed from V and 7 bases from J, the gap between germline ends came to 12 bases. The CDR3 runs to 14 residues. Looked up from germline, CDR1 is MNHEY and CDR2 is SVGAGI. The CDR3 region has the DNA TGTGCCAGCAGTTACGGGCCAAAGGGGCAGCCCCAGCATTTT. As protein: CASSYGPKGQPQHF.